These 30 T cell receptor beta chains were all obtained from the same sample, sequenced in a study of OX40 agonist ivuxolimab in advanced cancers. TCRdb's copy holds only in-frame clones and misses some; the assay was immunoSEQ multiplex PCR. This sample has about 38,000 clones; around four fifths occur once, and the top ten carry 7.5% to 10%. The sequences come from CD4+ or CD8+ T cells sorted from blood, collected in a trial of the OX40 agonist ivuxolimab. All receptors derive from an adult with an advanced solid tumor such as melanoma, head and neck, liver or kidney cancer.

The chain links TRBV5-1 to TRBJ2-7; D may be TRBD2 (6 bases). The V end lost 1 base, the J end lost 2 bases, and 13 bases lay between the germline ends. Germline V gene data show CDR1 as SGHRS and CDR2 as YFSETQ. The CDR3 contains 15 residues. CDR3 sequence: CASSLSVGEAYEQYF. In DNA, the CDR3 is TGCGCCAGCAGCTTGTCGGTTGGGGAGGCCTACGAGCAGTACTTC. Full variable domain (remainder filled in from reference TRBV5-1 and TRBJ2-7): KAGVTQTPRYLIKTRGQQVTLSCSPISGHRSVSWYQQTPGQGLQFLFEYFSETQRNKGNFPGRFSGRQFSNSRSEMNVSTLELGDSALYLCASSLSVGEAYEQYFGPGTRLTVT.

This chain uses TRBV28 with TRBJ1-1; D perhaps matches TRBD1 (6 bases). Germline CDR1 is MDHEN and CDR2 is SYDVKM. Trimming took 5 bases from V and 0 from J, leaving 10 bases between them. The CDR3 has 14 amino acids. This CDR3 is CASSLDRLNTEAFF. The CDR3 DNA follows: TGTGCCAGCAGTCTCGACAGGTTGAACACTGAAGCTTTCTTT. The entire variable domain, with the rest obtained from reference TRBV28 and TRBJ1-1, is as follows: DVKVTQSSRYLVKRTGEKVFLECVQDMDHENMFWYRQDPGLGLRLIYFSYDVKMKEKGDIPEGYSVSREKKERFSLILESASTNQTSMYLCASSLDRLNTEAFFGQGTRLTVV.

This sequence joins TRBV16 and TRBJ2-7; 8 nucleotides line up with TRBD2. The germline V gene encodes CDR1 KGHSY and CDR2 FQNENV. The length of the CDR3 is 14 residues. V was pared by 6 bases and J by 1 base, with 5 bases of the junction left unmatched. This CDR3 reads CASSRGGQSYEQYF. CDR3 coding DNA: TGTGCCAGCAGTCGCGGGGGGCAATCCTACGAGCAGTACTTC.

The V and J genes are TRBV5-1 and TRBJ2-3, with a possible D match to TRBD1 (6 bases). Trimming pared 2 bases from V and 3 bases from J, leaving 10 bases between. The CDR3 has 14 amino acids. Germline V gene data show CDR1 as SGHRS and CDR2 as YFSETQ. The CDR3 nucleotides are TGCGCCAGCAGCTTTGGGGGCGATACAGATACGCAGTATTTT. It yields the protein CASSFGGDTDTQYF. Full variable domain (rest looked up from reference TRBV5-1 and TRBJ2-3): KAGVTQTPRYLIKTRGQQVTLSCSPISGHRSVSWYQQTPGQGLQFLFEYFSETQRNKGNFPGRFSGRQFSNSRSEMNVSTLELGDSALYLCASSFGGDTDTQYFGPGTRLTVL.

This clone has a handful of counts. The DNA of the CDR3 is TGTGCCAGCAGGTCCGGGACAGGGGGTTTCGAGCAGTACTTC. Its protein is CASRSGTGGFEQYF. The chain employs TRBV5-5 and TRBJ2-7; 11 bases are shared with TRBD1. J gave up 6 bases and V 5 bases, and 7 bases lay outside the gene matches. Germline assignment: CDR1 SGHKS and CDR2 YYEKEE (reference sequence). The CDR3 covers 14 residues.

This chain uses TRBV6-1 with TRBJ1-1, with TRBD1 identical over 7 bases. The V gene's germline CDR1 is MNHNS and CDR2 SASEGT. The V and J ends lost 7 bases and 1 base, in that order; junction bases with no gene match: 6. CDR3 length equals 14 residues. CDR3 in amino acids: CASTITGANTEAFF. CDR3 coding DNA: TGTGCCAGCACCATTACAGGGGCGAACACTGAAGCTTTCTTT.

A single count supports this clone. The genes are TRBV27 and TRBJ1-6, with D unclear. Trimming left V 5 bases short and J 9 bases short, with 8 bases between. The CDR3 extends over 12 amino acids. Germline CDR1 and CDR2: MNHEY and SMNVEV (reference sequence). This CDR3 is CASSLRGSPLHF. CDR3 nucleotide sequence: TGTGCCAGCAGTCTCCGGGGTTCACCCCTCCACTTT.

V gene TRBV6-5 combines with J gene TRBJ2-7, with 8 bases matching TRBD2. After removal of 5 bases from V and 2 bases from J, the junction contained 8 bases not matched to a gene. Germline V gives CDR1 MNHEY, CDR2 SVGAGI. The CDR3 is 15 amino acids. CDR3 DNA: TGTGCCAGCAGTACCGGGACTAGATTCCCCTACGAGCAGTACTTC. Residues: CASSTGTRFPYEQYF.

The chain uses TRBV4-1 and TRBJ2-1; 8 bases align to TRBD2. The germline V gene has CDR1 MGHRA and CDR2 YSYEKL. Germline trimming cut 1 base from V and 3 bases from J; bases unmatched to any gene: 17. This CDR3 is built from 20 residues. CDR3 nucleotides: TGCGCCAGCAGCCAAGGGGTACTAAGGGAGCGGGGGTCATTCTACAATGAGCAGTTCTTC. It yields the protein CASSQGVLRERGSFYNEQFF.

In this sample, this clone turned up a few times. V usage is TRBV10-2 and J usage is TRBJ2-6, with 7 bases identical to TRBD1. This CDR3 region has 17 residues. CDR1 is WSHSY, CDR2 SAAADI, per germline. Unmatched junction bases numbered 8, after V lost 6 bases and J lost 0 bases. This CDR3 reads CASSKTGTNSGANVLTF. The CDR3 region has the DNA TGCGCCAGCAGCAAGACAGGGACAAACTCTGGGGCCAACGTCCTGACTTTC.

V is TRBV2 and J is TRBJ1-6; no clear D gene. V dropped 2 bases and J dropped 14 bases, with 13 bases sitting between them. The CDR3 loop spans 13 amino acids. Germline V CDR1 and CDR2: SNHLY, FYNNEI. For the CDR3, the DNA is TGTGCCAGCAGTGAAACCAGCGTGGTGGCCCTCCACTTT. Encoded protein: CASSETSVVALHF.

The chain recombines TRBV6-5 with TRBJ2-5; D is undetermined. The germline V gene encodes CDR1 MNHEY and CDR2 SVGAGI. The CDR3 sequence is 12 residues long. V lost 8 bases and J 1 base, leaving 8 bases between the germline ends. For the CDR3, the DNA is TGTGCCAGCGGTAGGGTCCAAGAGACCCAGTACTTC. Its protein product is CASGRVQETQYF.

This clone was found a few times. CDR3 nucleotide sequence: TGTGCCAGCAGAAAAGACAGGAGGACTGAAGCTTTCTTT. The encoded protein is CASRKDRRTEAFF. V is TRBV28 and J is TRBJ1-1; tentatively, D is TRBD1 (6 bases). This CDR3 is 13 amino acids long. Germline lookup yields CDR1 MDHEN and CDR2 SYDVKM. V lost 6 bases and J 5 bases, leaving 13 bases between the germline ends.

V and J are TRBV7-2 and TRBJ1-6; no definite D call. This CDR3 is built from 13 residues. Germline V gene data show CDR1 as SGHTA and CDR2 as FQGNSA. V was shortened by 5 bases and J by 8 bases, with 10 bases between the two germline ends. CDR3 sequence (DNA): TGTGCCAGCAGCCGAGCGGGTCATTCACCCCTCCACTTT. Translated, it gives CASSRAGHSPLHF.

The CDR3 coding sequence is TGCGCCAGCTGTACCGGGACAGAGAAAAAGACCCAGTACTTC. Protein: CASCTGTEKKTQYF. This sequence joins TRBV5-1 and TRBJ2-5; 7 bases map to TRBD1. V shed 7 bases and J 6 bases; nucleotides not matched to a gene: 12. Germline V lookup: CDR1 SGHRS, CDR2 YFSETQ. This CDR3 has 14 residues.

This chain connects TRBV21-1 to TRBJ2-1; TRBD2, as called in the table, went unchecked against the DNA. TRBV21-1 is a recognized pseudogene. The CDR3 sequence is 15 residues long. CDR3 protein: CARLTSGRRPGEQFF. In nucleotides, the CDR3 is TGTGCCAGACTAACTAGCGGGAGACGCCCAGGCGAGCAGTTCTTC.

The V and J genes are TRBV11-3 and TRBJ2-7; possible D gene TRBD2, 6 bases. Germline V gives CDR1 SGHNT, CDR2 YENEEA. This CDR3 has 15 residues. Between the trimmed V and J ends, which lost 1 base and 3 bases, there was a span of 13 bases. The CDR3 region is CASSLAGEPIYEQYF. CDR3 DNA: TGTGCCAGCAGCTTAGCGGGAGAGCCAATCTACGAGCAGTACTTC.

The gene calls are TRBV28 and TRBJ2-3, with D unclear. V lost 5 bases, J lost 2 bases, and 11 bases lay in between. The CDR3 has 14 amino acids. Germline CDR1 reads MDHEN; CDR2 reads SYDVKM. The CDR3: CASSPLGVTDTQYF. The CDR3 bases are TGTGCCAGCAGTCCATTGGGCGTCACAGATACGCAGTATTTT.

This clone was seen more than once but under ten times. The gene calls are TRBV7-6 and TRBJ2-1, with 10 bases fitting TRBD2. The CDR3 runs 15 residues. Germline lookup yields CDR1 SGHVS and CDR2 FNYEAQ. V was pared by 2 bases and J by 6 bases, with 4 bases of the junction left unmatched. Written as DNA, the CDR3 is TGTGCCAGCAGCTTAATAGCGGGAGGCTCCAATGAGCAGTTCTTC. This codes for CASSLIAGGSNEQFF.

The V and J genes are TRBV4-2 and TRBJ2-7; D uncertain. V gave up 0 bases and J gave up 3 bases, with 30 bases separating them. Germline V gives CDR1 LGHNA, CDR2 YNFKEQ. The CDR3 runs 21 residues. This CDR3 is CASSQDTGYLRAETKYYEQYF. The CDR3 DNA sequence: TGTGCCAGCAGCCAAGATACCGGGTACTTAAGGGCCGAGACCAAGTACTACGAGCAGTACTTC.

V and J are TRBV5-4 and TRBJ2-5; D unclear. The V gene's germline CDR1 is SGHNT and CDR2 YYREEE (reference sequence). CDR3 length equals 14 residues. With 2 bases removed from V and 1 base from J, the gap between germline ends came to 9 bases. The CDR3, as DNA: TGTGCCAGCAGCTTCAGGCAGATCCAAGAGACCCAGTACTTC. Protein product: CASSFRQIQETQYF.

This chain joins TRBV4-1 and TRBJ1-4; D ambiguous. The length of the CDR3 is 14 residues. The germline V gene encodes CDR1 MGHRA and CDR2 YSYEKL. The V end lost 1 base, the J end lost 8 bases, and 11 bases lay between the germline ends. CDR3 protein: CASSQGLIEEKLFF. In nucleotides, the CDR3 is TGCGCCAGCAGCCAAGGTCTTATTGAAGAAAAACTGTTTTTT.

The chain is built from TRBV6-6 and TRBJ2-7, with a tentative D call TRBD2 (5 bases). The germline gives CDR1 MNHNY, CDR2 SVGAGI (reference sequence). V lost 7 bases to trimming and J lost 5 bases, with 18 bases between them. The CDR3 has 14 residues. The CDR3 loop is CASNDIPFGNEQYF. DNA for the CDR3: TGTGCCAGCAACGACATACCTTTCGGGAACGAGCAGTACTTC.

This chain connects TRBV27 to TRBJ2-2; no clear D gene. Germline V gives CDR1 MNHEY, CDR2 SMNVEV (reference sequence). V lost 5 bases, J lost 2 bases, and 3 bases lay in between. The CDR3 has 12 amino acids. The CDR3: CASSKNTGELFF. The CDR3 DNA follows: TGTGCCAGCAGTAAAAACACCGGGGAGCTGTTTTTT.

J is TRBJ2-5 and V is TRBV10-3; tentatively, D is TRBD1 (6 bases). Trimming pared 6 bases from V and 2 bases from J, leaving 10 bases between. Germline CDR1 reads ENHRY; CDR2 reads SYGVKD. This CDR3 has 13 amino acids. CDR3 nucleotide sequence: TGTGCCATCAGCGGGACACCACAAGAGACCCAGTACTTC. Translating it yields CAISGTPQETQYF.

The rearrangement links TRBV7-3 to TRBJ2-1; D is unresolved. Per germline, CDR1 SGHTA and CDR2 FQGTGA. The CDR3 sequence is 16 residues long. Trimming pared 2 bases from V and 0 bases from J, leaving 11 bases between. This chain's CDR3 is CASSLLPSSSYNEQFF. The DNA for the CDR3 is TGTGCCAGCAGCTTACTTCCCTCTAGCTCCTACAATGAGCAGTTCTTC.

The rearrangement uses TRBV4-1 and TRBJ1-1, with D possibly being TRBD1 (6 bases). The length of the CDR3 is 16 residues. Per germline, CDR1 MGHRA and CDR2 YSYEKL. Trimming removed 1 base at V and 7 bases at J, with 19 bases between. CDR3 sequence reads: CASSQVGRDTNREAFF. The CDR3 DNA sequence: TGCGCCAGCAGCCAAGTCGGCCGGGACACAAACCGTGAAGCTTTCTTT.

This clone is medium-sized (0.01 to 0.1%) by share. The same CDR3 is also encoded by other DNA sequences in this sample. The genes are TRBV2 and TRBJ2-3, with a possible D match to TRBD2 (5 bases). This CDR3 is built from 13 residues. Germline V lookup: CDR1 SNHLY, CDR2 FYNNEI. The V end lost 0 bases, the J end lost 4 bases, and 5 bases lay between the germline ends. For the CDR3, the DNA is TGTGCCAGCAGTGAAGCCGGGGCAGATACGCAGTATTTT. It is translated as CASSEAGADTQYF.

This clone was observed a single time. The rearrangement joins TRBV6-5 to TRBJ2-3; D uncertain. Trimming removed 4 bases at V and 2 bases at J, with 7 bases between. This CDR3 comprises 13 residues. Germline loops: CDR1 MNHEY, CDR2 SVGAGI. The CDR3 loop reads CASSLGDTDTQYF. For the CDR3, the DNA is TGTGCCAGCAGTTTAGGCGACACAGATACGCAGTATTTT.

V is TRBV7-2 and J is TRBJ2-3, with TRBD2 matching over 7 bases. Germline V gene data show CDR1 as SGHTA and CDR2 as FQGNSA. The trim removed 5 bases at V and 2 bases at J, leaving 4 bases unmatched. The CDR3 sequence is 14 residues long. For the CDR3, the DNA is TGTGCCAGCAGCCTTAGCGGGTTCACAGATACGCAGTATTTT. It specifies CASSLSGFTDTQYF.